This entry lists 8 T cell receptor beta chains sequenced from one sample in a study of OX40 agonist ivuxolimab in advanced cancers. Assay: immunoSEQ multiplex PCR; the TCRdb copy retains only in-frame clones and omits some. The data hold roughly 48,000 clones, with about nine tenths observed a single time. The sequencing here drew on CD4+ or CD8+ T cells sorted from blood, taken in a trial of the OX40 agonist ivuxolimab. The receptors were gathered from an adult with an advanced solid tumor such as melanoma, head and neck, liver or kidney cancer.

V gene TRBV5-1 combines with J gene TRBJ2-3; unclear D gene. Germline V lookup: CDR1 SGHRS, CDR2 YFSETQ. V lost 2 bases to trimming and J lost 2 bases, with 12 bases between them. This CDR3 comprises 15 residues. CDR3 region: CASSFRQPSTDTQYF. The DNA for the CDR3 is TGCGCCAGCAGCTTCCGGCAACCATCCACAGATACGCAGTATTTT.

This clone was seen a single time. The chain couples TRBV6-1 to TRBJ1-1, with 7 bases that match TRBD1. The CDR3 length is 15 residues. CDR1 is MNHNS, CDR2 SASEGT, per germline. V lost 6 bases to trimming and J lost 5 bases; unmatched junction nucleotides: 12. CDR3 DNA sequence: TGTGCCAGCAGCGCCCCGACAGGGTGGGAGACTGAAGCTTTCTTT. Its protein product is CASSAPTGWETEAFF.

The V call is TRBV5-1, the J call TRBJ1-1; D may be TRBD1 (5 bases). The germline V and J ends were trimmed by 4 bases and 4 bases, with 14 bases remaining between them. The CDR3 runs to 14 residues. Germline V lookup: CDR1 SGHRS, CDR2 YFSETQ. CDR3 amino acids: CASSAQGYGTEAFF. As DNA, the CDR3 is TGCGCCAGCAGCGCGCAGGGTTATGGCACTGAAGCTTTCTTT.

The V and J genes are TRBV19 and TRBJ1-2, with no clear D. The CDR3 runs 15 residues. Germline CDR1 is LNHDA and CDR2 is SQIVND (reference sequence). The V gene lost 4 bases and the J gene lost 3 bases, with 15 bases spanning the gap. The CDR3 bases are TGTGCCAGTAGTACAGACGGGATCCTGGACTATGGCTACACCTTC. Translation: CASSTDGILDYGYTF.

The chain couples TRBV11-2 to TRBJ2-7; D is unresolved. The CDR3 contains 14 residues. With 0 bases removed from V and 2 bases from J, the gap between germline ends came to 8 bases. Germline V CDR1 and CDR2: SGHAT, FQNNGV. CDR3 in DNA: TGTGCCAGCAGCTTAGATGGGCCCACCTACGAGCAGTACTTC. The encoded protein is CASSLDGPTYEQYF.

This clone was counted a single time. Here the CDR3 reads CASSLGRQRESYEQYF. Written as DNA, the CDR3 is TGTGCCAGCAGCTTAGGTAGGCAGCGGGAGAGCTACGAGCAGTACTTC. The gene calls are TRBV5-5 and TRBJ2-7; 8 bases agree with TRBD2. Losses at the gene ends were 2 bases for V and 3 bases for J; bases not matched to a gene: 10. CDR3 size: 16 residues. Germline V gene sequence: CDR1 SGHKS, CDR2 YYEKEE (reference sequence).

The chain is built from TRBV5-1 and TRBJ2-2, with D possibly matching TRBD2 (5 bases). The CDR3 has 14 amino acids. Trimming took 4 bases from V and 6 from J, leaving 13 bases between them. CDR1 SGHRS and CDR2 YFSETQ come from the germline V gene. CDR3 nucleotides: TGCGCCAGCAGCCCGCCCGGACTTCCCGGGGAGCTGTTTTTT. Translated: CASSPPGLPGELFF.

The chain combines TRBV12-2 with TRBJ1-1; TRBD1, the D gene given by the table, was not confirmed from the DNA. TRBV12-2 is a pseudogene locus. The CDR3 loop spans 17 amino acids. The CDR3 nucleotides are TGTGCAAGTCGCTTAGCGCCGGCCGGACACTCGAACACTGAATCTTTCTTT. Protein product: CASRLAPAGHSNTESFF.